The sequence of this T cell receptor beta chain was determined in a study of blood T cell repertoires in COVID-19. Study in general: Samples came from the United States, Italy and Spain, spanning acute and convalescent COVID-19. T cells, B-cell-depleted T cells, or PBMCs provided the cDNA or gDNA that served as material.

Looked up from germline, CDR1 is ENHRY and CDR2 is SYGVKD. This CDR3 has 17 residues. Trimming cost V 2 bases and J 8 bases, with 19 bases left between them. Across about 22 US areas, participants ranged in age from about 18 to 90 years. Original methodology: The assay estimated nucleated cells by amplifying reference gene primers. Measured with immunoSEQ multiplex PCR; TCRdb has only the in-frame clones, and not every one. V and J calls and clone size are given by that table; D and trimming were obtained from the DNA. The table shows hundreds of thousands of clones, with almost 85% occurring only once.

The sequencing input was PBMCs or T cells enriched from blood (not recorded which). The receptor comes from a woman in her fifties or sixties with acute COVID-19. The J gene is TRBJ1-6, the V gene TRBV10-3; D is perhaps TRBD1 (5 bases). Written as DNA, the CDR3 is TGTGCCATCAGTGAGCCGGCGGGTAAATCGGGGGATTCACCCCTCCACTTT. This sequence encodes CAISEPAGKSGDSPLHF.